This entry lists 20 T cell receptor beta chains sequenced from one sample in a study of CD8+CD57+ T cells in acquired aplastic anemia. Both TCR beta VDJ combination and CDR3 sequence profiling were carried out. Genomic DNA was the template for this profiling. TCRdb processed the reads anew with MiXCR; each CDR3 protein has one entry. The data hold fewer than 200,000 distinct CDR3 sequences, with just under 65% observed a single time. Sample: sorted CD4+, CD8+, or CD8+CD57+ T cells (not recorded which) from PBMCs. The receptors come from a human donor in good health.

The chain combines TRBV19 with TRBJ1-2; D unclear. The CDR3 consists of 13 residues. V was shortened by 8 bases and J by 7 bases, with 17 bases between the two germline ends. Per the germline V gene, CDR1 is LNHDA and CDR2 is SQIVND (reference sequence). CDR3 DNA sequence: TGTGCCAGTGTTACAACTTCTGGCGGTGGCTACACCTTC. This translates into CASVTTSGGGYTF.

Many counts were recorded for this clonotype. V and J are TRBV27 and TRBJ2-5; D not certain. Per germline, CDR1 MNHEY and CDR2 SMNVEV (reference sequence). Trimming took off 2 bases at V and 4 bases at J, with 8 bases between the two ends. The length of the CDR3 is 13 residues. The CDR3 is CASSLGEGETQYF. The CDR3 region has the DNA TGTGCCAGCAGTTTAGGCGAAGGAGAGACCCAGTACTTC.

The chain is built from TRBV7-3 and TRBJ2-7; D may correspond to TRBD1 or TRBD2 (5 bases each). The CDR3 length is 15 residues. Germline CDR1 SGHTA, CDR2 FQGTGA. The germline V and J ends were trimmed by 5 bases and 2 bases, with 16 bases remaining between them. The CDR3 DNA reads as TGTGCCAGCAGCGGGCAACCGGGACCTCCCTACGAGCAGTACTTC. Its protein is CASSGQPGPPYEQYF.

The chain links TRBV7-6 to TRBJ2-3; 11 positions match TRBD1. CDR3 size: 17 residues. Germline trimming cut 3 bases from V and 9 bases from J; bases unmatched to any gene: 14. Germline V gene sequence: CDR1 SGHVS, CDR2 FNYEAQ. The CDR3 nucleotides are TGTGCCAGCAGCTTCGGGACAGGGGGAATGTACGAGGAGACGCAGTATTTT. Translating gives CASSFGTGGMYEETQYF.

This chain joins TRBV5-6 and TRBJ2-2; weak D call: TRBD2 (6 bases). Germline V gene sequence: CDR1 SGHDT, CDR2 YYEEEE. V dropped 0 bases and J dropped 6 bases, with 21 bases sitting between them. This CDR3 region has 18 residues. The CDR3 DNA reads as TGTGCCAGCAGCTTGGACCCCGGGAGCGGCGATGGCGCCGGGGAGCTGTTTTTT. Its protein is CASSLDPGSGDGAGELFF.

CDR3 region: CASSYQGRNSPLHF. CDR3 in DNA: TGTGCCAGCAGTTATCAGGGACGGAATTCACCCCTCCACTTT. This chain uses TRBV6-1 with TRBJ1-6, with a weak D call TRBD1 (5 bases). The CDR3 loop spans 14 amino acids. V was shortened by 5 bases and J by 7 bases, with 12 bases between the two germline ends. Germline V CDR1 and CDR2: MNHNS, SASEGT.

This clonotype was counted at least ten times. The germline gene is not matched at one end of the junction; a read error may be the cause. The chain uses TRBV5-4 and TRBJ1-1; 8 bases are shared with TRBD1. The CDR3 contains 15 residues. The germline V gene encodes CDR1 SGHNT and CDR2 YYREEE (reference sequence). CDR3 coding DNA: TGTGCCAGTTCCTGGGACAGGTCGGAGAACACTGAGGCTTTCTTT. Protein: CASSWDRSENTEAFF.

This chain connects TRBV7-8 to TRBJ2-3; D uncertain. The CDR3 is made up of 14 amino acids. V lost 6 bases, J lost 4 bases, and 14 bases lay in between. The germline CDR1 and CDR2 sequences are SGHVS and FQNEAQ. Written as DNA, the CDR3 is TGTGCCAGCAGTCCCTACGCGGATCCAGATACGCAGTATTTT. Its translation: CASSPYADPDTQYF.

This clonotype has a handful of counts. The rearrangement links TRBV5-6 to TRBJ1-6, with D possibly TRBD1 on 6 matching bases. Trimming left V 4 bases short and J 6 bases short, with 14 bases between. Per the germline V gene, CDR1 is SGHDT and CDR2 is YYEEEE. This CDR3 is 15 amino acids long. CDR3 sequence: CASSGQRRVNSPLHF. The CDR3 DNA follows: TGTGCCAGCAGCGGACAGCGCCGGGTTAATTCACCCCTCCACTTT.

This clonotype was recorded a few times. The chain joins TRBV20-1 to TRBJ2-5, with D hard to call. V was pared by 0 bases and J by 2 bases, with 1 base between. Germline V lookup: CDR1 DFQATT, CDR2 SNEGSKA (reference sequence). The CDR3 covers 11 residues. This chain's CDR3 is CSAREQETQYF. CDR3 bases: TGCAGTGCTAGAGAACAAGAGACCCAGTACTTC.

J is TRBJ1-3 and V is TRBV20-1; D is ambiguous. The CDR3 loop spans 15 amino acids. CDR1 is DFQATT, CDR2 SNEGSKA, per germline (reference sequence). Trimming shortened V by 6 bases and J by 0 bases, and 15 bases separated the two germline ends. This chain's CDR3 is CSALPYESSGNTIYF. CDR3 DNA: TGCAGTGCCCTTCCGTACGAAAGCTCTGGAAACACCATATATTTT.

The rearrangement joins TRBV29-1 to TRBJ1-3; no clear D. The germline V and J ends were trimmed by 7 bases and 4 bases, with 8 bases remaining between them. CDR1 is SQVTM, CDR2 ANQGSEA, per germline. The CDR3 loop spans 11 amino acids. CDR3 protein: CSGMEGNTIYF. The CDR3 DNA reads TGCAGCGGGATGGAAGGAAACACCATATATTTT.

This chain's CDR3 is CATRGANYGYTF. DNA for the CDR3: TGTGCCACCAGAGGAGCTAACTATGGCTACACCTTC. The chain combines TRBV24-1 with TRBJ1-2; D not resolved. Germline V gene sequence: CDR1 KGHDR, CDR2 SFDVKD. This CDR3 is built from 12 residues. Trimming pared 7 bases from V and 0 bases from J, leaving 5 bases between.

The CDR3 spells CASSATTGTFEKLFF. In nucleotides, the CDR3 is TGTGCCAGCAGTGCAACTACCGGGACGTTTGAAAAACTGTTTTTT. V usage is TRBV7-8 and J usage is TRBJ1-4, with D tentatively TRBD1 (5 bases). V lost 6 bases and J lost 7, with 18 bases in between. CDR3 length: 15 residues. Germline assignment: CDR1 SGHVS and CDR2 FQNEAQ.

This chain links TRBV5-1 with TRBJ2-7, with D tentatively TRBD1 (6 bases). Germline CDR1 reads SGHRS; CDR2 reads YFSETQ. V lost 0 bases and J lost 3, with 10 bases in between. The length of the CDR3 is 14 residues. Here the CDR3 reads CASSLDRANYEQYF. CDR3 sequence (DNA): TGCGCCAGCAGCTTGGACAGGGCTAACTACGAGCAGTACTTC.

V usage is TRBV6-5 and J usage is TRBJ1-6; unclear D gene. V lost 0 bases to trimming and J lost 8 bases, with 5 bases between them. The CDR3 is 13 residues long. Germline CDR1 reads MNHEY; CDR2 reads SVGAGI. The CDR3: CASSYSRYSPLHF. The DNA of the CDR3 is TGTGCCAGCAGTTACTCGAGATATTCACCCCTCCACTTT.

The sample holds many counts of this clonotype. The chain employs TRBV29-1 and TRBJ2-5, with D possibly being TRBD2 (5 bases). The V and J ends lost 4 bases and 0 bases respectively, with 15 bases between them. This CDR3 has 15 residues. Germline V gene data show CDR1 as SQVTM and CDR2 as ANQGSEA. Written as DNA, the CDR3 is TGCAGCGTTGTTCTGAGTGGCGGGTACCAAGAGACCCAGTACTTC. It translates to CSVVLSGGYQETQYF.

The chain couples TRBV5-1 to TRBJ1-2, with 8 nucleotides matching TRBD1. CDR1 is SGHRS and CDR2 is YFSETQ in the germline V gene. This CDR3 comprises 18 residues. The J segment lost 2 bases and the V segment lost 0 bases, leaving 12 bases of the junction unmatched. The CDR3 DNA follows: TGCGCCAGCAGCTTGGAAGCGAGCACAGGGGGTAAAAACTATGGCTACACCTTC. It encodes CASSLEASTGGKNYGYTF. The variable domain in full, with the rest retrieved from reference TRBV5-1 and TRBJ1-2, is KAGVTQTPRYLIKTRGQQVTLSCSPISGHRSVSWYQQTPGQGLQFLFEYFSETQRNKGNFPGRFSGRQFSNSRSEMNVSTLELGDSALYLCASSLEASTGGKNYGYTFGSGTRLTVV.

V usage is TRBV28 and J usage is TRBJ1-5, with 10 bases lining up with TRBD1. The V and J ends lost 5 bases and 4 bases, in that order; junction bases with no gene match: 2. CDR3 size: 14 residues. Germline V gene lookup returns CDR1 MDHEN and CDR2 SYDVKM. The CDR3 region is CASSPDRGNQPQHF. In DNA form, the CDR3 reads TGTGCCAGCAGTCCGGACAGGGGGAATCAGCCCCAGCATTTT.

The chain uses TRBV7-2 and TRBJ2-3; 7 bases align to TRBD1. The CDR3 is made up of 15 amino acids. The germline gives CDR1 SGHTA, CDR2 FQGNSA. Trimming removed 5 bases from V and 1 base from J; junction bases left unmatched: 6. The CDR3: CASSTRQGGTDTQYF. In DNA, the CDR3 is TGTGCCAGCAGCACAAGACAGGGAGGCACAGATACGCAGTATTTT.